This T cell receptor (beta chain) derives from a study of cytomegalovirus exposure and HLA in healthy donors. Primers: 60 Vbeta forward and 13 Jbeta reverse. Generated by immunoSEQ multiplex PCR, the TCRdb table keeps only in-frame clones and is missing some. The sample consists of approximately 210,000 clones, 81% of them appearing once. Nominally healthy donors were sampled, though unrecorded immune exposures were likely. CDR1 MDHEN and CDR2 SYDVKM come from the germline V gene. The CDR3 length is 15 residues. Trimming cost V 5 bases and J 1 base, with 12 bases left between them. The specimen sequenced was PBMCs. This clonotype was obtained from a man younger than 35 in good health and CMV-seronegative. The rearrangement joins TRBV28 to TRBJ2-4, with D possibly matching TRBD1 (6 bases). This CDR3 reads CASSTGPGAKNIQYF. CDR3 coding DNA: TGTGCCAGCAGTACAGGGCCCGGGGCCAAAAACATTCAGTACTTC.